The rows below give T cell receptor beta chains drawn from one sample of a study of regulatory T cells in long-lasting Graves disease. MiXCR, run by TCRdb on the multiplex PCR reads, gives a single entry per CDR3 protein. Found here are 350,000 to 450,000 distinct CDR3 sequences, around a fifth of them singletons; the top ten hold 13% to 15%. Here the sequenced sample was peripheral blood mononuclear cells (PBMCs), taken when the disease was refractory, from a patient treated with antithyroid drugs. The receptors here all came from a female donor with Graves disease. Both conserved end residues are part of each CDR3. Each record gives: V gene, J gene, D gene, clone size, CDR3 protein, CDR3 DNA. A D gene is named only where the DNA matches it firmly. The size entry is marked missing in some rows and otherwise reads once, few, many or a size class.

V gene: TRBV27
J gene: TRBJ1-6
D gene: .
clone size: many
CDR3 protein: CASSFGGGSPLHF
CDR3 DNA: TGTGCCAGCAGTTTCGGGGGTGGTTCACCCCTCCACTTT

V gene: TRBV2
J gene: TRBJ1-1
D gene: .
clone size: many
CDR3 protein: CASSYGAREAFF
CDR3 DNA: TGTGCCAGCAGTTACGGGGCGCGAGAAGCTTTCTTT

V gene: TRBV7-9
J gene: TRBJ1-6
D gene: .
clone size: .
CDR3 protein: CASSLTVQAFVSPLHF
CDR3 DNA: TGTGCCAGCAGCTTAACAGTCCAGGCCTTTGTTTCACCCCTCCACTTT

V gene: TRBV19
J gene: TRBJ1-4
D gene: .
clone size: .
CDR3 protein: CASSIRGNEEKLFF
CDR3 DNA: TGTGCCAGTAGTATAAGGGGGAACGAAGAAAAACTGTTTTTT

V gene: TRBV19
J gene: TRBJ1-5
D gene: .
clone size: once
CDR3 protein: CASKVAATLNQPQHF
CDR3 DNA: TGTGCCAGTAAGGTGGCAGCGACGCTAAATCAGCCCCAGCATTTT

V gene: TRBV28
J gene: TRBJ1-1
D gene: TRBD1
clone size: many
CDR3 protein: CASSSGQVNMNTEAFF
CDR3 DNA: TGTGCCAGCAGTTCTGGACAGGTTAACATGAACACTGAAGCTTTCTTT

V gene: TRBV24-1
J gene: TRBJ2-3
D gene: .
clone size: .
CDR3 protein: CATSDSVKRDTQYF
CDR3 DNA: TGTGCCACCAGTGATTCGGTAAAGAGGGATACGCAGTATTTT

V gene: TRBV11-2
J gene: TRBJ2-7
D gene: .
clone size: few
CDR3 protein: CASLVTGANEQYF
CDR3 DNA: TGTGCCAGCCTCGTGACCGGGGCGAACGAGCAGTACTTC

V gene: TRBV27
J gene: TRBJ1-2
D gene: .
clone size: many
CDR3 protein: CASSLLPVGGLGYTF
CDR3 DNA: TGTGCCAGCAGTTTACTCCCTGTCGGGGGGCTAGGCTACACCTTC

V gene: TRBV5-1
J gene: TRBJ2-5
D gene: TRBD2
clone size: .
CDR3 protein: CASSLRSSGSLETQYF
CDR3 DNA: TGCGCCAGCAGCTTGCGATCGAGCGGGAGCCTAGAGACCCAGTACTTC

V gene: TRBV2
J gene: TRBJ2-7
D gene: .
clone size: many
CDR3 protein: CASSEIGGNSYEQYF
CDR3 DNA: TGTGCCAGCAGCGAGATTGGGGGTAACTCCTACGAGCAGTACTTC

V gene: TRBV25-1
J gene: TRBJ2-4
D gene: .
clone size: few
CDR3 protein: CASSELVGEGDIQYF
CDR3 DNA: TGTGCCAGCAGTGAATTGGTGGGAGAGGGTGACATTCAGTACTTC

V gene: TRBV2
J gene: TRBJ2-7
D gene: .
clone size: many
CDR3 protein: CASSEAGTYEQYF
CDR3 DNA: TGTGCCAGCAGTGAGGCGGGCACGTACGAGCAGTACTTC

V gene: TRBV7-8
J gene: TRBJ1-5
D gene: .
clone size: .
CDR3 protein: CASSPTVVNQPQHF
CDR3 DNA: TGTGCCAGCAGCCCAACCGTGGTTAATCAGCCCCAGCATTTT

V gene: TRBV6-1
J gene: TRBJ2-2
D gene: TRBD1
clone size: .
CDR3 protein: CASSTPDRGHTGELFF
CDR3 DNA: TGTGCCAGCAGTACCCCGGACAGGGGGCACACCGGGGAGCTGTTTTTT

V gene: TRBV12-3/TRBV12-4
J gene: TRBJ2-3
D gene: .
clone size: .
CDR3 protein: CASSPQLDTQYF
CDR3 DNA: TGTGCCAGCAGCCCACAGCTAGATACGCAGTATTTT

V gene: TRBV12-3/TRBV12-4
J gene: TRBJ1-2
D gene: TRBD1
clone size: .
CDR3 protein: CASNFGGRTGRDTF
CDR3 DNA: TGTGCCAGCAACTTCGGGGGTCGGACAGGGAGAGACACCTTC

V gene: TRBV7-2
J gene: TRBJ1-6
D gene: .
clone size: few
CDR3 protein: CASSLVLARAGGSPLHF
CDR3 DNA: TGTGCCAGCAGCTTAGTCTTGGCCAGGGCGGGTGGTTCACCCCTCCACTTT

V gene: TRBV7-9
J gene: TRBJ1-1
D gene: .
clone size: .
CDR3 protein: CASSLGGREQVGGNTEAFF
CDR3 DNA: TGTGCCAGCAGCTTAGGCGGAAGGGAGCAGGTGGGCGGGAACACTGAAGCTTTCTTT

V gene: TRBV6-5
J gene: TRBJ2-7
D gene: .
clone size: few
CDR3 protein: CASSYHPPWEQADEQYF
CDR3 DNA: TGTGCCAGCAGTTACCACCCCCCGTGGGAGCAAGCAGACGAGCAGTACTTC

V gene: TRBV6-2/TRBV6-3
J gene: TRBJ2-1
D gene: .
clone size: .
CDR3 protein: CASSEPPVDEQFF
CDR3 DNA: TGTGCCAGCAGTGAACCGCCCGTAGATGAGCAGTTCTTC

V gene: TRBV6-2/TRBV6-3
J gene: TRBJ2-7
D gene: .
clone size: many
CDR3 protein: CASSPRDGAYEQYF
CDR3 DNA: TGTGCCAGCAGTCCCCGGGACGGAGCCTACGAGCAGTACTTC

V gene: TRBV28
J gene: TRBJ2-5
D gene: .
clone size: .
CDR3 protein: CASSPQGREETQYF
CDR3 DNA: TGTGCCAGCTCCCCCCAGGGCAGGGAAGAGACCCAGTACTTC

V gene: TRBV20-1
J gene: TRBJ1-6
D gene: TRBD1
clone size: few
CDR3 protein: CSARTLQGALGSPLHF
CDR3 DNA: TGCAGTGCTAGGACCCTTCAGGGGGCGTTGGGTTCACCCCTCCACTTT

V gene: TRBV2
J gene: TRBJ1-1
D gene: .
clone size: many
CDR3 protein: CASRGGLNTEAFF
CDR3 DNA: TGTGCCAGCAGGGGAGGGCTTAACACTGAAGCTTTCTTT